Below, 30 T cell receptor beta chains from the same sample are listed, as sequenced in a study of T cell repertoires in cytomegalovirus infection. TCRdb itself ran the reads through MiXCR, one entry per CDR3 protein. In the table there are about 900,000 distinct CDR3 sequences, 25% to 40% of which are singletons. These receptors lack a known antigen. The sample consisted of cultured CD8+ T cells from PBMCs, taken from culture after CMV antigen stimulation. These receptors all stem from a human donor in good health (CMV status not recorded). Some clones in this sample may be carry-over from other donors' samples.

This clonotype was observed a single time. This chain uses TRBV28 with TRBJ2-2; D is tentatively TRBD1 or TRBD2 (5 bases each). V lost 3 bases and J 4 bases, leaving 15 bases between the germline ends. The CDR3 sequence is 16 residues long. Germline V gene data show CDR1 as MDHEN and CDR2 as SYDVKM. CDR3 region: CASSFVRDRGTGELFF. CDR3 nucleotides: TGTGCCAGCAGTTTTGTCAGGGATCGGGGCACCGGGGAGCTGTTTTTT.

The gene calls are TRBV29-1 and TRBJ2-1, with 10 bases lining up with TRBD2. This CDR3 comprises 13 residues. V gave up 2 bases and J gave up 10 bases; unmatched junction bases: 5. CDR1 SQVTM and CDR2 ANQGSEA come from the germline V gene. CDR3 sequence (DNA): TGCAGCGTTGAAAGCGGGGGGGCGATGGAGCAGTTCTTC. Amino acids: CSVESGGAMEQFF.

The chain uses TRBV2 and TRBJ2-3; the D call may be TRBD1 or TRBD2 (5 bases each). Between the trimmed V and J ends, which lost 1 base and 4 bases, there was a span of 15 bases. This CDR3 has 16 amino acids. Looked up from germline, CDR1 is SNHLY and CDR2 is FYNNEI. The CDR3 is CASSEVTLRGPDTQYF. The DNA of the CDR3 is TGTGCCAGCAGTGAAGTGACCCTGAGGGGTCCAGATACGCAGTATTTT.

This clonotype was seen more than once but under ten times. CDR3 protein: CASSEGRGPGTEAFF. The CDR3 nucleotides are TGTGCCAGCAGTGAAGGCAGGGGGCCAGGCACTGAAGCTTTCTTT. The rearrangement joins TRBV2 to TRBJ1-1, with 8 positions matching TRBD1. CDR3 length: 15 residues. V lost 1 base to trimming and J lost 4 bases; unmatched junction nucleotides: 5. Germline-derived CDR1 and CDR2 are SNHLY and FYNNEI.

The chain uses TRBV7-6 and TRBJ2-1; TRBD2 is a possible D gene (5 bases). The ends were cut back, 7 bases at V and 0 bases at J, with 16 bases in the middle. Germline CDR1 SGHVS, CDR2 FNYEAQ. CDR3 length: 16 amino acids. The CDR3 bases are TGTGCCAGCACGGGTAGCGCGCCGAGCTCCTACAATGAGCAGTTCTTC. This codes for CASTGSAPSSYNEQFF. The variable domain in full, completed from reference TRBV7-6 and TRBJ2-1, reads GAGVSQSPRYKVTKRGQDVALRCDPISGHVSLYWYRQALGQGPEFLTYFNYEAQQDKSGLPNDRFSAERPEGSISTLTIQRTEQRDSAMYRCASTGSAPSSYNEQFFGPGTRLTVL.

The sample holds a few counts of this clonotype. The chain combines TRBV7-9 with TRBJ2-1; D is perhaps TRBD2 (6 bases). Germline lookup yields CDR1 SEHNR and CDR2 FQNEAQ (reference sequence). Trimming took 1 base from V and 7 from J, leaving 11 bases between them. CDR3 length equals 14 residues. The CDR3 here is CASSLVLRGNEQFF. The CDR3 bases are TGTGCCAGCAGCTTAGTCCTTCGGGGGAATGAGCAGTTCTTC.

This chain's CDR3 is CASSLYQPMNTEAFF. The CDR3 DNA follows: TGTGCCAGCAGTTTATACCAACCAATGAACACTGAAGCTTTCTTT. V and J are TRBV28 and TRBJ1-1, with D hard to call. V lost 1 base and J lost 0, with 9 bases in between. CDR3 length: 15 residues. The germline V gene encodes CDR1 MDHEN and CDR2 SYDVKM.

CDR3 in amino acids: CASTSLGDTQYF. CDR3 DNA: TGTGCCAGCACCTCCCTTGGGGATACGCAGTATTTT. V and J are TRBV11-2 and TRBJ2-3; D is ambiguous. There are 12 residues in the CDR3. Germline V CDR1 and CDR2: SGHAT, FQNNGV. Trimming took off 7 bases at V and 6 bases at J, with 11 bases between the two ends.

There are many counts of this clonotype. This chain connects TRBV7-6 to TRBJ2-5, with TRBD2 as a possible D gene (5 bases). Trimming took off 5 bases at V and 2 bases at J, with 9 bases between the two ends. This CDR3 region has 13 residues. The germline gives CDR1 SGHVS, CDR2 FNYEAQ. The CDR3: CASSQAGQETQYF. CDR3 coding DNA: TGTGCCAGCAGCCAGGCGGGTCAAGAGACCCAGTACTTC.

This clonotype was observed a handful of times. The rearrangement links TRBV28 to TRBJ2-1; a possible D gene is TRBD2 (5 bases). CDR1 is MDHEN and CDR2 is SYDVKM in the germline V gene. Trimming pared 7 bases from V and 3 bases from J, leaving 13 bases between. The CDR3 runs to 14 residues. The CDR3 spells CASIGEGFYNEQFF. The CDR3 DNA reads TGTGCCAGCATTGGAGAGGGATTCTACAATGAGCAGTTCTTC.

J is TRBJ1-2 and V is TRBV10-3; D call uncertain. The ends were cut back, 4 bases at V and 4 bases at J, with 4 bases in the middle. From germline, CDR1 is ENHRY and CDR2 SYGVKD. CDR3 length: 11 residues. The DNA of the CDR3 is TGTGCCATCAGTGCCAGCTATGGCTACACCTTC. This gives the protein CAISASYGYTF.

In its sample, this clonotype was seen many times. The chain uses TRBV10-3 and TRBJ1-5; D not resolved. This CDR3 comprises 13 residues. Per the germline V gene, CDR1 is ENHRY and CDR2 is SYGVKD. The germline V and J ends were trimmed by 2 bases and 7 bases, with 9 bases remaining between them. CDR3 DNA sequence: TGTGCCATCAGTGAGGACGGTGGCCAGCCCCAGCATTTT. It specifies CAISEDGGQPQHF.

The sample holds many counts of this clonotype. This chain uses TRBV7-9 with TRBJ2-1; possibly TRBD1 or TRBD2 for D (5 bases each). V lost 3 bases, J lost 8 bases, and 29 bases lay in between. This CDR3 has 19 residues. Germline V gene lookup returns CDR1 SEHNR and CDR2 FQNEAQ (reference sequence). CDR3 amino acids: CASSFAQVVGSGFSYEQFF. The DNA for the CDR3 is TGTGCCAGCAGCTTTGCACAGGTCGTCGGATCGGGATTCTCCTATGAGCAGTTCTTC.

This chain links TRBV9 with TRBJ2-4, with 9 bases fitting TRBD1. The germline CDR1 and CDR2 sequences are SGDLS and YYNGEE. The CDR3 has 14 amino acids. V gave up 0 bases and J gave up 7 bases; unmatched junction bases: 2. The CDR3 DNA reads as TGTGCCAGCAGCGTAGGGGACAGGGTGAACATTCAGTACTTC. It translates to CASSVGDRVNIQYF.

This clonotype was counted only a few times. V and J are TRBV7-8 and TRBJ1-6; 7 nucleotides align to TRBD1. Trimming at V came to 3 bases and at J to 4 bases, leaving 15 bases not matched to a gene. From germline, CDR1 is SGHVS and CDR2 FQNEAQ. The CDR3 is 19 residues long. The CDR3 nucleotides read TGTGCCAGCAGCTTGACCAGACAGGGTTTTAAAGTGTATAATTCACCCCTCCACTTT. This translates into CASSLTRQGFKVYNSPLHF.

This clonotype was observed a handful of times. This chain connects TRBV7-3 to TRBJ1-1, with 10 bases lining up with TRBD1. V lost 2 bases and J lost 6; bases outside the gene matches: 3. The CDR3 is 14 amino acids. CDR1 is SGHTA, CDR2 FQGTGA, per germline. The CDR3 is CASSLSGTGAEAFF. DNA for the CDR3: TGTGCCAGCAGCTTATCTGGGACAGGGGCTGAAGCTTTCTTT.

This clonotype turned up a few times. V usage is TRBV25-1 and J usage is TRBJ1-6, with a possible D match to TRBD1 (5 bases). Looked up from germline, CDR1 is MGHDK and CDR2 is SYGVNS. V was pared by 3 bases and J by 8 bases, with 11 bases between. The CDR3 is made up of 14 amino acids. The CDR3 reads CASSEGTAYSPLHF. CDR3 coding DNA: TGTGCCAGCAGTGAGGGGACGGCCTATTCACCCCTCCACTTT.

This clonotype was observed many times. This chain uses TRBV7-8 with TRBJ2-7; no clear D. The CDR3 is 13 residues long. The V and J ends lost 6 bases and 0 bases respectively, with 9 bases between them. Germline values: CDR1 SGHVS, CDR2 FQNEAQ. The CDR3 DNA sequence: TGTGCCAGCAGAGGCGGAGACTCCTACGAGCAGTACTTC. The encoded protein is CASRGGDSYEQYF.

The V and J genes are TRBV27 and TRBJ1-1; 8 positions match TRBD1. V lost 5 bases and J lost 7; bases outside the gene matches: 9. This CDR3 has 14 amino acids. Per the germline V gene, CDR1 is MNHEY and CDR2 is SMNVEV (reference sequence). The CDR3 DNA reads as TGTGCCAGCAGTCTTGCGGACAGGGCCCTTGAAGCTTTCTTT. It encodes CASSLADRALEAFF.

V is TRBV5-1 and J is TRBJ2-3; 7 bases map to TRBD2. The CDR3 consists of 16 residues. After removal of 0 bases from V and 2 bases from J, the junction contained 6 bases not matched to a gene. Germline V gives CDR1 SGHRS, CDR2 YFSETQ. Here the CDR3 reads CASSLVGGSVTDTQYF. CDR3 bases: TGCGCCAGCAGCTTGGTGGGGGGGTCGGTCACAGATACGCAGTATTTT.

V and J are TRBV29-1 and TRBJ1-1, with D hard to call. V gave up 3 bases and J gave up 1 base, with 3 bases separating them. This CDR3 is built from 11 residues. Germline values: CDR1 SQVTM, CDR2 ANQGSEA. CDR3 sequence reads: CSVEANTEAFF. The CDR3 DNA is TGCAGCGTTGAGGCGAACACTGAAGCTTTCTTT.

The rearrangement links TRBV27 to TRBJ2-7, with D unclear. CDR1 MNHEY and CDR2 SMNVEV come from the germline V gene (reference sequence). The CDR3 spans 13 residues. Trimming took off 8 bases at V and 0 bases at J, with 11 bases between the two ends. Here the CDR3 reads CASGVSPSYEQYV. The CDR3 DNA follows: TGTGCCAGCGGCGTTTCTCCCTCCTACGAGCAGTACGTC.

There are a few counts of this clonotype. This chain joins TRBV6-1 and TRBJ2-3; 9 nucleotides line up with TRBD1. The CDR3 is 16 residues long. J gave up 1 base and V 5 bases, and 7 bases lay outside the gene matches. The germline V gene encodes CDR1 MNHNS and CDR2 SASEGT. CDR3 in DNA: TGTGCCAGCAGTTACGGCTGGACAGGGGGCACAGATACGCAGTATTTT. Residues: CASSYGWTGGTDTQYF.

The rearrangement joins TRBV2 to TRBJ2-1; no definite D call. Germline CDR1 SNHLY, CDR2 FYNNEI. This CDR3 comprises 12 residues. Trimming cost V 1 base and J 8 bases, with 6 bases left between them. CDR3 residues: CASSEVFHEQFF. The DNA for the CDR3 is TGTGCCAGCAGTGAAGTCTTTCATGAGCAGTTCTTC. Supplemented by reference TRBV2 and TRBJ2-1, the full variable domain reads EPEVTQTPSHQVTQMGQEVILRCVPISNHLYFYWYRQILGQKVEFLVSFYNNEISEKSEIFDDQFSVERPDGSNFTLKIRSTKLEDSAMYFCASSEVFHEQFFGPGTRLTVL.

Remarks on this clonotype: This may come from a read error, since a much larger clone is one base off. The rearrangement uses TRBV7-2 and TRBJ2-6; D perhaps matches TRBD1 (5 bases). Germline lookup yields CDR1 SGHTA and CDR2 FQGNSA. This CDR3 spans 21 amino acids. The CDR3 is CANSFPATVPKSPGGANVLTF. The DNA for the CDR3 is TGTGCCAACAGCTTCCCTGCGACAGTGCCTAAAAGCCCGGGTGGGGCCAACGTCCTGACTTTC.

This clonotype showed up just a few times. Here the CDR3 DNA reads TGCAGTGCTTTAATAATTGGGGGACAGGGGGTGAACACTGAAGCTTTCTTT. Its translation is CSALIIGGQGVNTEAFF. J is TRBJ1-1 and V is TRBV20-1; 11 bases map to TRBD1. Trimming at V came to 5 bases and at J to 0 bases, leaving 11 bases not matched to a gene. In germline, CDR1 is DFQATT, CDR2 SNEGSKA (reference sequence). This CDR3 has 17 amino acids.

The chain combines TRBV5-1 with TRBJ1-1; a possible D gene is TRBD1 (5 bases). V was clipped by 4 bases and J by 8 bases, with 18 bases between them. The germline V gene has CDR1 SGHRS and CDR2 YFSETQ. CDR3 length: 14 residues. CDR3: CASSRTSGDSEAFF. For the CDR3, the DNA is TGCGCCAGCAGCCGGACGTCGGGGGATAGCGAAGCTTTCTTT.

This clonotype was recorded at least ten times. The V call is TRBV7-6, the J call TRBJ2-7; D remains unclear. Germline loops: CDR1 SGHVS, CDR2 FNYEAQ. Trimming stripped 5 bases from V and 3 bases from J, with 14 bases between. The CDR3 spans 14 residues. CDR3: CASSLDPGYYEQYF. CDR3 nucleotides: TGTGCCAGCAGCCTGGACCCTGGCTACTACGAGCAGTACTTC.

The genes are TRBV5-4 and TRBJ2-6; 11 bases fit TRBD1. The J segment lost 3 bases and the V segment lost 7 bases, leaving 6 bases of the junction unmatched. The CDR3 spans 16 residues. Germline values: CDR1 SGHNT, CDR2 YYREEE (reference sequence). The CDR3 DNA follows: TGTGCCAGCGGACAGGGGGCCGCTTTTGGGGCCAACGTCCTGACTTTC. It translates to CASGQGAAFGANVLTF.

This rearrangement joins TRBV28 to TRBJ2-1, with D perhaps TRBD2 (5 bases). Germline V gene lookup returns CDR1 MDHEN and CDR2 SYDVKM. V was trimmed by 5 bases and J by 5 bases, leaving 19 bases between them. There are 16 residues in the CDR3. The CDR3 DNA follows: TGTGCCAGCAGTGCCCTGGCGGGCGGGCCACACAATGAGCAGTTCTTC. Amino acid sequence: CASSALAGGPHNEQFF.